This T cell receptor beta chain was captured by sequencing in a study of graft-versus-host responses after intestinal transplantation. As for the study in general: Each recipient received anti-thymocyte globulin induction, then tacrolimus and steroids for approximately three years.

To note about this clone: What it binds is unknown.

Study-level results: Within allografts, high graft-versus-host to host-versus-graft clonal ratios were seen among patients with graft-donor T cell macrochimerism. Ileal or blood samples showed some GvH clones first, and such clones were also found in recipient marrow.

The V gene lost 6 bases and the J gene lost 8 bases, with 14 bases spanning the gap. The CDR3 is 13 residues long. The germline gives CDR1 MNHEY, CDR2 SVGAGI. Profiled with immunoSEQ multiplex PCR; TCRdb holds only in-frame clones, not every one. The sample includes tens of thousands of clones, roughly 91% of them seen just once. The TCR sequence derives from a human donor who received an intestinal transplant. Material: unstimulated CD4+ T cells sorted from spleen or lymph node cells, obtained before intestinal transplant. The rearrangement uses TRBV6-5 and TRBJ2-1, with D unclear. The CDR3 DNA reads TGTGCCAGCAGAGCCCTTTATATGGATGAGCAGTTCTTC. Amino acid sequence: CASRALYMDEQFF.